The T cell receptor (beta chain) described here comes from a study of blood T cell repertoires in COVID-19. Study as a whole: The samples span acute and convalescent COVID-19 from the United States, Italy and Spain. Nucleic acid was either cDNA or gDNA, and it came from T cells, B-cell-depleted T cells, or PBMCs.

Original handling: Amplification with reference gene primers provided the estimates of nucleated cell counts. TCRdb keeps only in-frame clones here, not all; method: immunoSEQ multiplex PCR. V and J calls plus clone size are reproduced from that table; the DNA served to infer D and trimming. This sample carries fewer than 350,000 clones, 88% of them seen once, and the ten largest clones take approximately 8.8%. CDR3 length: 14 amino acids. V was trimmed by 4 bases and J by 2 bases, leaving 13 bases between them. Per germline, CDR1 SGHDT and CDR2 YYEEEE. This clonotype was sampled from a young man with active or convalescent COVID-19. The chain employs TRBV5-6 and TRBJ2-7; a possible D gene is TRBD2 (6 bases). Sequencing used peripheral blood. The CDR3 DNA is TGTGCCAGCAGCCCGGGACTCTATGCCTACGAGCAGTACTTC. This encodes CASSPGLYAYEQYF.